This T cell receptor beta chain comes out of a study of shared clonotypes between healthy human individuals. With respect to this clone: Its specificity is unknown.

The donors were all Caucasian adults (living in Nashville, Tennessee). Study-level results: Some naive CD4 clonotypes, roughly 4.5%, turned up in common across several donors. Naive subsets, compared against memory subsets, generally had larger estimated richness values.

Per germline, CDR1 SGHTA and CDR2 FQGNSA. The CDR3 totals 16 residues. With V trimmed by 4 bases and J by 4 bases, 10 bases remained unmatched. Clones were sequenced by immunoSEQ multiplex PCR, and TCRdb holds only the in-frame ones, with some missing. The sample shows approximately 1.4 million clones, approximately 98% of them seen only once. The receptor's source is a man under 40 in good health. The specimen sequenced was naive CD4+ T cells sorted from blood. Subset given: CD45RA+ positively selected. V is TRBV7-2 and J is TRBJ1-2; the match to TRBD1 covers 9 bases. CDR3 in amino acids: CASSYGRTGGGYGYTF. CDR3 sequence (DNA): TGTGCCAGCAGCTACGGCAGAACAGGGGGCGGCTATGGCTACACCTTC. The variable domain in full, with the rest retrieved from reference TRBV7-2 and TRBJ1-2, is GAGVSQSPSNKVTEKGKDVELRCDPISGHTALYWYRQSLGQGLEFLIYFQGNSAPDKSGLPSDRFSAERTGGSVSTLTIQRTQQEDSAVYLCASSYGRTGGGYGYTFGSGTRLTVV.